Listed below are T cell receptor beta chains from one sample, sequenced in a study of blood T cell repertoires in COVID-19. Libraries were prepared by immunoSEQ multiplex PCR; TCRdb keeps only in-frame clonotypes and omits some of them. Of 150,000 to 200,000 clones in the sample, roughly 82% are singletons; the top ten hold approximately 4.7%. Sample: PBMCs or T cells enriched from blood (not recorded which). The receptors here all came from a woman in her sixties or seventies with acute COVID-19. Each CDR3 is given with its conserved first and last residue. D genes are given only for firm matches. Rows may omit the clone size; those that give it use once, few, many or a size class.

d_call | j_call | v_call | clone_size | cdr3_aa | cdr3_nt
- | TRBJ2-7 | TRBV13 | once | CASVGGRGGGYEQYF | TGTGCCAGCGTTGGGGGGCGCGGGGGCGGCTACGAGCAGTACTTC
- | TRBJ2-2 | TRBV15 | once | CATSAGPSLGTGELFF | TGTGCCACCAGTGCGGGACCCTCGTTGGGCACCGGGGAGCTGTTTTTT
- | TRBJ1-5 | TRBV19 | - | CASSARDTNQPQHF | TGTGCCAGTAGTGCCCGGGACACTAATCAGCCCCAGCATTTT
TRBD1 | TRBJ2-7 | TRBV10-3 | few | CAITSGQQSYEQYF | TGTGCCATCACCTCGGGACAGCAAAGCTACGAGCAGTACTTC
TRBD2 | TRBJ2-1 | TRBV19 | - | CASSLASGNNEQFF | TGTGCCAGTAGTTTGGCTAGCGGCAACAATGAGCAGTTCTTC
TRBD1 | TRBJ1-1 | TRBV27 | few | CASSTQGRPMNTEAFF | TGTGCCAGCAGCACACAGGGGAGACCGATGAACACTGAAGCTTTCTTT
- | TRBJ1-4 | TRBV21-1 | - | CASSKDPDRAANEKLFF | TGTGCCAGCAGCAAGGATCCTGACAGGGCCGCTAATGAAAAACTGTTTTTT
TRBD1 | TRBJ1-1 | TRBV6-5 | - | CASSRTGANTEAFF | TGTGCCAGCAGTCGAACAGGGGCGAACACTGAAGCTTTCTTT
TRBD1 | TRBJ1-1 | TRBV5-1 | - | CASSLGDRAGTEAFF | TGCGCCAGCAGCTTGGGGGACAGGGCCGGCACTGAAGCTTTCTTT
TRBD2 | TRBJ2-1 | TRBV6-6 | once | CASSYPYGLAGNEQFF | TGTGCCAGCAGTTACCCTTACGGACTAGCGGGGAATGAGCAGTTCTTC
- | TRBJ1-4 | TRBV9 | - | CASSSETEEKLFF | TGTGCCAGCAGCTCGGAGACAGAAGAAAAACTGTTTTTT
- | TRBJ1-1 | TRBV9 | - | CASSVAQNTEAFF | TGTGCCAGCAGCGTAGCCCAGAACACTGAAGCTTTCTTT
- | TRBJ2-3 | TRBV7-2 | - | CASSWGGGTDTQYF | TGTGCCAGCAGCTGGGGCGGGGGCACAGATACGCAGTATTTT
- | TRBJ1-6 | TRBV19 | - | CASSIGQGFSPLHF | TGTGCCAGTAGTATCGGGCAGGGATTCTCACCCCTCCACTTT
TRBD1 | TRBJ1-3 | TRBV9 | - | CASSVVSGTGGNTIYF | TGTGCCAGCAGCGTAGTATCGGGGACAGGGGGAAACACCATATATTTT
- | TRBJ2-3 | TRBV24-1 | - | CATSDFRDSTDTQYF | TGTGCCACCAGTGATTTCCGGGATTCCACAGATACGCAGTATTTT
- | TRBJ1-5 | TRBV7-2 | - | CASSLAGDDQPQHF | TGTGCCAGCAGCTTAGCGGGAGATGATCAGCCCCAGCATTTT
- | TRBJ2-1 | TRBV25-1 | few | CASAQTLPGYEQFF | TGTGCCAGCGCGCAGACTCTGCCCGGCTATGAGCAGTTCTTC
- | TRBJ1-1 | TRBV30 | few | CAWTPQGNTEAFF | TGTGCCTGGACCCCCCAGGGGAACACTGAAGCTTTCTTT
- | TRBJ2-1 | TRBV7-9 | - | CASSPGLLVRNEQFF | TGTGCCAGCAGCCCCGGACTCCTAGTTCGCAATGAGCAGTTCTTC
TRBD1 | TRBJ2-1 | TRBV10-3 | - | CAISLGQIYNEQFF | TGTGCCATCAGTCTGGGACAGATCTACAATGAGCAGTTCTTC
- | TRBJ1-1 | TRBV19 | - | CASSETGLENTEAFF | TGTGCCAGTAGTGAAACAGGGTTGGAGAACACTGAAGCTTTCTTT
TRBD1 | TRBJ2-7 | TRBV19 | - | CASSPTGDYEQYF | TGTGCCAGTAGCCCGACAGGGGACTACGAGCAGTACTTC
TRBD1 | TRBJ1-5 | TRBV27 | - | CASSLFPGTVNQPQHF | TGTGCCAGCAGTTTATTCCCCGGGACAGTAAATCAGCCCCAGCATTTT
TRBD2 | TRBJ2-5 | TRBV2 | once | CASTSGVQETQYF | TGTGCCAGTACTAGCGGTGTCCAAGAGACCCAGTACTTC
- | TRBJ2-3 | TRBV4-1 | - | CASRPTSTTDTQYF | TGCGCCAGCAGGCCGACTAGTACAACAGATACGCAGTATTTT
- | TRBJ1-1 | TRBV19 | - | CASSIKDRGYTEAFF | TGTGCCAGTAGTATAAAGGACCGAGGGTACACTGAAGCTTTCTTT
TRBD1 | TRBJ1-6 | TRBV6-5 | - | CASSYGDRAGSPLHF | TGTGCCAGCAGTTATGGGGACAGAGCAGGATCACCCCTCCACTTT
- | TRBJ1-2 | TRBV5-5 | - | CASSLGGRDYGYTF | TGTGCCAGCAGCTTGGGGGGCAGAGACTATGGCTACACCTTC
- | TRBJ2-5 | TRBV5-4 | - | CASSQRFQETQYF | TGTGCCAGCAGCCAGCGGTTCCAAGAGACCCAGTACTTC
- | TRBJ2-3 | TRBV19 | - | CASSPPSTDTQYF | TGTGCCAGTAGTCCTCCGAGCACAGATACGCAGTATTTT
- | TRBJ1-5 | TRBV21-1 | - | CASSSRDSAQPQHF | TGTGCCAGCAGCAGCCGGGACAGCGCCCAGCCCCAGCATTTT
TRBD2 | TRBJ2-5 | TRBV11-3 | - | CASSLGTSGEETQYF | TGTGCCAGCAGCTTAGGGACTAGCGGGGAAGAGACCCAGTACTTC
- | TRBJ1-1 | TRBV7-9 | - | CASSATGITEAFF | TGTGCCAGCAGCGCCACAGGGATCACTGAAGCTTTCTTT
- | TRBJ1-2 | TRBV18 | - | CASSPPAGEINYGYTF | TGTGCCAGCTCACCACCGGCAGGGGAGATTAACTATGGCTACACCTTC
- | TRBJ2-1 | TRBV7-8 | - | CASSLVGTRGGEQFF | TGTGCCAGCAGCTTAGTCGGGACACGAGGCGGTGAGCAGTTCTTC
- | TRBJ1-2 | TRBV20-1 | - | CSASTGTYYGYTF | TGCAGTGCTAGTACTGGGACATATTATGGCTACACCTTC
TRBD1 | TRBJ2-7 | TRBV12-3/TRBV12-4 | - | CAGGQGNEQYF | TGTGCCGGTGGACAGGGGAACGAGCAGTACTTC
- | TRBJ2-7 | TRBV21-1 | - | CASSRYIPGDRVEAKQYF | TGTGCCAGCAGCCGGTACATACCCGGTGACAGGGTGGAAGCGAAGCAGTACTTC
TRBD2 | TRBJ2-3 | TRBV11-2 | - | CASSSIEAGPTDTQYF | TGTGCCAGCAGCTCCATAGAAGCGGGACCCACAGATACGCAGTATTTT
TRBD1 | TRBJ1-3 | TRBV29-1 | - | CSVSLGQGLSGNTIYF | TGCAGCGTTTCCCTGGGACAGGGACTATCTGGAAACACCATATATTTT
- | TRBJ2-5 | TRBV6-1 | few | CASRIQGGETQYF | TGTGCCAGCAGGATACAGGGGGGGGAGACCCAGTACTTC
TRBD1 | TRBJ1-2 | TRBV7-9 | - | CASSSGTVVGYTF | TGTGCCAGCAGCTCCGGGACAGTCGTGGGCTACACCTTC
- | TRBJ1-2 | TRBV4-2 | - | CASSQDHGAGKGGYTF | TGTGCCAGCAGCCAAGATCATGGGGCAGGGAAGGGTGGCTACACCTTC
TRBD2 | TRBJ2-1 | TRBV5-5 | - | CASSLAIAGPYNEQFF | TGTGCCAGCAGCTTAGCTATAGCGGGACCCTACAATGAGCAGTTCTTC
- | TRBJ1-5 | TRBV30 | - | CAWSEQGGQPQHF | TGTGCCTGGAGTGAGCAGGGTGGACAGCCCCAGCATTTT
TRBD1 | TRBJ1-5 | TRBV4-1 | - | CASSHGRGQGLSNQPQHF | TGCGCCAGCAGCCACGGTCGGGGACAGGGACTTAGCAATCAGCCCCAGCATTTT
- | TRBJ1-6 | TRBV19 | - | CASTQTADNSPLHF | TGTGCCAGTACTCAGACAGCCGATAATTCACCCCTCCACTTT
- | TRBJ1-4 | TRBV11-3 | once | CASSLTAGEKLFF | TGTGCCAGCAGCTTAACGGCGGGGGAAAAACTGTTTTTT
TRBD1 | TRBJ2-1 | TRBV24-1 | - | CATSEEGQGVGNEQFF | TGTGCCACCAGTGAGGAGGGACAGGGTGTTGGGAATGAGCAGTTCTTC